These 11 T cell receptor beta chains share one sample of origin, sequenced in a study of T cell responses to AZD1222 COVID-19 vaccine. Only in-frame clones appear in the TCRdb table, and some are missing; sequencing was by immunoSEQ multiplex PCR. The table shows around 85,000 clones, with roughly 90% occurring only once. The specimen was peripheral blood, collected 28 days after the second AZD1222 dose. The receptors originated from an adult who received the AZD1222 COVID-19 vaccine.

The chain joins TRBV7-9 to TRBJ2-7; D is unclear. Germline loops: CDR1 SEHNR, CDR2 FQNEAQ (reference sequence). Trimming left V 3 bases short and J 7 bases short, with 10 bases between. This CDR3 is 12 amino acids long. Written as DNA, the CDR3 is TGTGCCAGCAGCTTTTTACAGAGTGAGCAGTACTTC. It specifies CASSFLQSEQYF.

The chain couples TRBV3-1 (or the pseudogene TRBV3-2) to TRBJ1-4; D gene ambiguous. Looked up from germline, CDR1 is LGHDT and CDR2 is YNNKEL (reference sequence). The CDR3 has 13 amino acids. Trimming took 3 bases from V and 7 from J, leaving 9 bases between them. CDR3 amino acids: CASSHATVEKLFF. Written as DNA, the CDR3 is TGTGCCAGCAGCCATGCAACAGTTGAAAAACTGTTTTTT.

V and J are TRBV7-2 and TRBJ1-3; TRBD1 might be the D (5 bases). The CDR3 loop spans 15 amino acids. Germline values: CDR1 SGHTA, CDR2 FQGNSA. Trimming stripped 5 bases from V and 4 bases from J, with 15 bases between. The CDR3 loop reads CASSGHRIEGNTIYF. For the CDR3, the DNA is TGTGCCAGCAGCGGACACCGAATTGAAGGAAACACCATATATTTT.

J is TRBJ1-1 and V is TRBV19, with TRBD1 matching 7 bases. This CDR3 spans 13 amino acids. Germline CDR1 LNHDA, CDR2 SQIVND (reference sequence). With V trimmed by 5 bases and J by 5 bases, 5 bases remained unmatched. CDR3 residues: CASSETGYTEAFF. The CDR3 DNA reads TGTGCCAGTAGTGAGACAGGGTATACTGAAGCTTTCTTT.

This clone appeared once. The gene calls are TRBV3-1 (or the pseudogene TRBV3-2) and TRBJ2-1; TRBD1 aligns across 10 bases. Germline lookup yields CDR1 LGHDT and CDR2 YNNKEL (reference sequence). After removal of 2 bases from V and 0 bases from J, the junction contained 13 bases not matched to a gene. This CDR3 is 20 amino acids long. The CDR3 DNA is TGTGCCAGCAGCCAAAAACCGGGACAGGGGCCGCCGAGCTCCTACAATGAGCAGTTCTTC. This encodes CASSQKPGQGPPSSYNEQFF.

CDR3 residues: CASSPLVGGRNQPQHF. The CDR3, as DNA: TGTGCCAGCAGCCCCCTAGTGGGGGGTCGCAATCAGCCCCAGCATTTT. This sequence joins TRBV4-2 and TRBJ1-5; tentative D call: TRBD1 (5 bases). Germline assignment: CDR1 LGHNA and CDR2 YNFKEQ. V was trimmed by 4 bases and J by 2 bases, leaving 15 bases between them. There are 16 residues in the CDR3.

The chain carries TRBV28 and TRBJ1-2, with unresolved D. This CDR3 is 17 amino acids long. The ends were cut back, 1 base at V and 0 bases at J, with 15 bases in the middle. Germline lookup yields CDR1 MDHEN and CDR2 SYDVKM. DNA for the CDR3: TGTGCCAGCAGTTTATCGTCAACGACAAGAGCTAACTATGGCTACACCTTC. Amino acids: CASSLSSTTRANYGYTF.

This chain joins TRBV28 and TRBJ2-1, with a possible D match to TRBD2 (7 bases). The CDR3 is made up of 15 amino acids. CDR1 and CDR2 (germline): MDHEN, SYDVKM. V dropped 2 bases and J dropped 5 bases, with 13 bases sitting between them. CDR3 sequence: CASSLVGGPHNEQFF. CDR3 DNA: TGTGCCAGCAGTTTAGTGGGGGGGCCTCACAATGAGCAGTTCTTC.

This clone appeared a single time. The chain employs TRBV7-9 and TRBJ1-3; possible D gene TRBD1, 6 bases. The germline CDR1 and CDR2 sequences are SEHNR and FQNEAQ (reference sequence). The CDR3 totals 15 residues. V lost 5 bases and J 0 bases, leaving 11 bases between the germline ends. The DNA of the CDR3 is TGTGCCAGCAGCCAACAGGGCCGCTCTGGAAACACCATATATTTT. This encodes CASSQQGRSGNTIYF.

The chain carries TRBV3-1 (or the pseudogene TRBV3-2) and TRBJ1-5; D may be TRBD1 (5 bases). V lost 1 base and J 3 bases, leaving 13 bases between the germline ends. CDR1 and CDR2 (germline): LGHDT, YNNKEL (reference sequence). CDR3 length equals 16 residues. CDR3 DNA: TGTGCCAGCAGCCAAGCGGGGGGGTGGGACAATCAGCCCCAGCATTTT. This codes for CASSQAGGWDNQPQHF.

In this sample, this clone turned up once. The chain carries TRBV6-6 and TRBJ1-2; D gene ambiguous. Germline lookup yields CDR1 MNHNY and CDR2 SVGAGI (reference sequence). The CDR3 extends over 15 amino acids. V shed 0 bases and J shed 6 bases, with 14 bases lying between them. This CDR3 is CASSYSRIPPDGYTF. CDR3 bases: TGTGCCAGCAGTTACTCGAGAATCCCCCCCGATGGCTACACCTTC.